The source of this T cell receptor beta chain is a study of blood T cell repertoires in COVID-19. Whole-study context: From T cells, B-cell-depleted T cells, or PBMCs came the material, which was cDNA or gDNA.

Original analysis: Using reference gene primer amplification, nucleated cell counts were estimated. Clones were sequenced by immunoSEQ multiplex PCR, and TCRdb holds only the in-frame ones, with some missing. The V and J calls and clone size were taken over from that table, and D and trimming were inferred from the DNA. This table holds 45,000 to 55,000 clones, around 83% found once. The germline V and J ends were trimmed by 4 bases and 3 bases, with 13 bases remaining between them. Per the germline V gene, CDR1 is MGHRA and CDR2 is YSYEKL. CDR3 length: 15 amino acids. This receptor was identified in a man aged 50 to 59 with acute or convalescent COVID-19. The rearrangement links TRBV4-1 to TRBJ1-5; D unresolved. Material: peripheral blood. The CDR3 sequence: CASSLTSAVNQPQHF. The CDR3 DNA sequence: TGCGCCAGCAGCCTAACGTCCGCGGTCAATCAGCCCCAGCATTTT.